A single sample gave rise to the 25 T cell receptor beta chains below, sequenced in a study of CD8 T cells in Susac syndrome. Random hexamers were used to reverse transcribe the RNA input (about 0.5 to 1 ug). MiXCR, run by TCRdb on the immunoSEQ multiplex PCR reads, gives a single entry per CDR3 protein. The sample holds about 120,000 distinct CDR3 sequences; roughly 92% are singletons and the top ten take roughly 0.095%. The sequencing input was CD4+ T cells from PBMCs. These receptors came from a human donor in good health.

This chain uses TRBV29-1 with TRBJ1-2; possibly TRBD1 for D (6 bases). This CDR3 comprises 13 residues. Germline-derived CDR1 and CDR2 are SQVTM and ANQGSEA. The ends were cut back, 5 bases at V and 4 bases at J, with 14 bases in the middle. As DNA, the CDR3 is TGCAGCGTTTCTACGGGGGCAGGCTATGGCTACACCTTC. As protein: CSVSTGAGYGYTF.

The table lists this clonotype with a count of one. The CDR3 coding sequence is TGTGCCAGCAGGGAACGGACAGGGCTAGCCAAAAACATTCAGTACTTC. It is translated as CASRERTGLAKNIQYF. The chain recombines TRBV6-1 with TRBJ2-4, with 8 bases lining up with TRBD1. The CDR3 is 16 residues long. CDR1 and CDR2 from the germline V gene are MNHNS and SASEGT. Trimming removed 6 bases from V and 0 bases from J; junction bases left unmatched: 7.

The chain joins TRBV13 to TRBJ2-7; possibly TRBD1 or TRBD2 for D (5 bases each). The germline CDR1 and CDR2 sequences are PRHDT and FYEKMQ (reference sequence). The CDR3 runs to 12 residues. Trimming stripped 6 bases from V and 5 bases from J, with 11 bases between. DNA of the CDR3: TGTGCCAGCAGGATTCAGGGACACGAGCAGTACTTC. Translated, it gives CASRIQGHEQYF.

The V call is TRBV6-6, the J call TRBJ1-5, with a possible D match to TRBD1 (5 bases). The CDR3 extends over 16 amino acids. The ends were cut back, 5 bases at V and 5 bases at J, with 19 bases in the middle. Germline V gene sequence: CDR1 MNHNY, CDR2 SVGAGI (reference sequence). CDR3 in amino acids: CASSPSQFGDDQPQHF. CDR3 DNA sequence: TGTGCCAGCAGTCCCTCGCAATTCGGGGACGATCAGCCCCAGCATTTT.

The chain uses TRBV20-1 and TRBJ1-1; D is unresolved. The CDR3 runs to 11 residues. CDR1 and CDR2 from the germline V gene are DFQATT and SNEGSKA (reference sequence). The germline V and J ends were trimmed by 0 bases and 13 bases, with 12 bases remaining between them. This CDR3 reads CSARDEPIVFF. CDR3 coding DNA: TGCAGTGCTAGAGATGAGCCAATAGTTTTCTTT.

The chain couples TRBV6-5 to TRBJ1-3; no clear D. The CDR3 is 15 residues long. Trimming took 5 bases from V and 0 from J, leaving 11 bases between them. Germline CDR1 is MNHEY and CDR2 is SVGAGI. The DNA of the CDR3 is TGTGCCAGCAGTATCCAGGAGGGCTCTGGAAACACCATATATTTT. Amino acids: CASSIQEGSGNTIYF.

The chain employs TRBV7-9 and TRBJ2-7; D assignment may be TRBD1 or TRBD2 (5 bases each). Trimming cost V 1 base and J 4 bases, with 8 bases left between them. The CDR3 runs 13 residues. Germline loops: CDR1 SEHNR, CDR2 FQNEAQ (reference sequence). CDR3: CASSLDEGYEQYF. CDR3 nucleotide sequence: TGTGCCAGCAGCTTAGATGAGGGGTACGAGCAGTACTTC.

The rearrangement joins TRBV3-1 to TRBJ2-6; possibly TRBD1 for D (5 bases). Trimming took 4 bases from V and 1 from J, leaving 14 bases between them. The CDR3 is 17 amino acids. The germline CDR1 and CDR2 sequences are LGHDT and YNNKEL (reference sequence). CDR3 amino acids: CASSLGQGTSGANVLTF. DNA for the CDR3: TGTGCCAGCAGCCTAGGTCAGGGAACTTCTGGGGCCAACGTCCTGACTTTC.

This clonotype was counted once. As DNA, the CDR3 is TGTGCCAGCAGCTGGGCCCCCGGGACAGGTCTAGGCGAGCAGTACTTC. It specifies CASSWAPGTGLGEQYF. This chain joins TRBV5-6 and TRBJ2-7; the match to TRBD1 covers 8 bases. The CDR3 totals 16 residues. Germline values: CDR1 SGHDT, CDR2 YYEEEE. The V segment lost 3 bases and the J segment 6 bases; nucleotides outside the gene matches: 14. The full variable domain, completed using reference TRBV5-6 and TRBJ2-7, is DAGVTQSPTHLIKTRGQQVTLRCSPKSGHDTVSWYQQALGQGPQFIFQYYEEEERQRGNFPDRFSGHQFPNYSSELNVNALLLGDSALYLCASSWAPGTGLGEQYFGPGTRLTVT.

The CDR3, as DNA: TGTGCCAGCAGCTTAGGGGGCTTTAACACTGAAGCTTTCTTT. This sequence encodes CASSLGGFNTEAFF. This chain connects TRBV7-9 to TRBJ1-1, with D perhaps TRBD1 (5 bases). The CDR3 loop spans 14 amino acids. The germline V and J ends were trimmed by 1 base and 2 bases, with 8 bases remaining between them. Germline V gene data show CDR1 as SEHNR and CDR2 as FQNEAQ (reference sequence).

The CDR3 reads CASSTHSGNEQFF. For the CDR3, the DNA is TGTGCCAGCAGTACTCATAGCGGCAATGAGCAGTTCTTC. The chain has TRBV9 and TRBJ2-1; weak D call: TRBD2 (6 bases). Trimming took off 5 bases at V and 6 bases at J, with 12 bases between the two ends. CDR3 length: 13 residues. In germline, CDR1 is SGDLS, CDR2 YYNGEE.

The CDR3 nucleotides read TGTGCCAGCAGCCTACTCGACTTGCGTACCCAGTACTTC. Its protein product is CASSLLDLRTQYF. J is TRBJ2-5 and V is TRBV5-8; D unresolved. Trimming removed 4 bases from V and 8 bases from J, with 15 bases in between. The length of the CDR3 is 13 residues. Per the germline V gene, CDR1 is SGHTS and CDR2 is YDEGEE.

The genes are TRBV3-1 and TRBJ2-5; D is perhaps TRBD2 (5 bases). Germline V CDR1 and CDR2: LGHDT, YNNKEL (reference sequence). V shed 4 bases and J shed 5 bases, with 8 bases lying between them. The CDR3 spans 12 residues. The CDR3 spells CASSPGMETQYF. CDR3 nucleotides: TGTGCCAGCAGCCCGGGGATGGAGACCCAGTACTTC.

J is TRBJ2-7 and V is TRBV29-1; the match to TRBD1 covers 9 bases. The CDR3 length is 14 residues. Germline V gene lookup returns CDR1 SQVTM and CDR2 ANQGSEA. V lost 5 bases and J lost 4; bases outside the gene matches: 9. As DNA, the CDR3 is TGCAGCGTTAGCAAGGGGACAGGGAGTTACGAGCAGTACTTC. Translation: CSVSKGTGSYEQYF.

This chain uses TRBV18 with TRBJ2-3, with 7 nucleotides matching TRBD2. Unmatched junction bases numbered 15, after V lost 6 bases and J lost 0 bases. The CDR3 spans 18 residues. The germline V gene encodes CDR1 KGHSH and CDR2 LQKENI. The CDR3 protein is CASSPLGGSPGSTDTQYF. For the CDR3, the DNA is TGTGCCAGCTCGCCGTTGGGCGGGAGTCCTGGTAGCACAGATACGCAGTATTTT.

For the CDR3, the DNA is TGTGCCAGCAGTGGATACGGGACAGAGTACCAAGAGACCCAGTACTTC. This encodes CASSGYGTEYQETQYF. The chain couples TRBV25-1 to TRBJ2-5; TRBD1 aligns across 7 bases. This CDR3 has 16 amino acids. Germline V gives CDR1 MGHDK, CDR2 SYGVNS. Unmatched junction bases numbered 8, after V lost 4 bases and J lost 0 bases.

The chain couples TRBV9 to TRBJ2-5, with 7 positions matching TRBD1. CDR1 is SGDLS, CDR2 YYNGEE, per germline. The CDR3 is 15 residues long. V shed 0 bases and J 7 bases; nucleotides not matched to a gene: 9. The DNA of the CDR3 is TGTGCCAGCAGCGTAGGGAGAACCGGGACAGCGACCCAGTACTTC. Translating gives CASSVGRTGTATQYF.

CDR3 bases: TGTGCCAGCAGTTATTTGGCGTTCCAGTTCTTC. Translated: CASSYLAFQFF. The chain uses TRBV6-5 and TRBJ2-1, with D unresolved. CDR1 is MNHEY, CDR2 SVGAGI, per germline. The V and J ends lost 3 bases and 13 bases respectively, with 10 bases between them. The CDR3 is 11 amino acids.

The rearrangement links TRBV12-3 or TRBV12-4 to TRBJ2-5, with D possibly matching TRBD2 (6 bases). The CDR3 runs 15 residues. V was clipped by 1 base and J by 2 bases, with 11 bases between them. The DNA of the CDR3 is TGTGCCAGCAGTTTAGGGGGAGGACCGCAAGAGACCCAGTACTTC. This translates into CASSLGGGPQETQYF.

V is TRBV7-9 and J is TRBJ1-1; no clear D. The V gene's germline CDR1 is SEHNR and CDR2 FQNEAQ (reference sequence). V was cut by 5 bases and J by 1 base, with 14 bases left in between. The CDR3 is 15 residues long. CDR3 nucleotides: TGTGCCAGCAGCCCCCGGCCAATCTCGAACACTGAAGCTTTCTTT. This codes for CASSPRPISNTEAFF. Full variable domain (outside the CDR3, taken from reference TRBV7-9 and TRBJ1-1): DTGVSQNPRHKITKRGQNVTFRCDPISEHNRLYWYRQTLGQGPEFLTYFQNEAQLEKSRLLSDRFSAERPKGSFSTLEIQRTEQGDSAMYLCASSPRPISNTEAFFGQGTRLTVV.

The chain has TRBV10-3 and TRBJ2-1; D is unresolved. V lost 6 bases and J 7 bases, leaving 19 bases between the germline ends. The CDR3 has 15 amino acids. Germline V gene sequence: CDR1 ENHRY, CDR2 SYGVKD. DNA of the CDR3: TGTGCCATCAGCGAGAGGCAGAACCCAAGGAATGAGCAGTTCTTC. Its translation: CAISERQNPRNEQFF.

J is TRBJ2-7 and V is TRBV19; TRBD2 matches at 14 bases. This CDR3 spans 17 amino acids. CDR1 is LNHDA and CDR2 is SQIVND in the germline V gene (reference sequence). Losses at the gene ends were 5 bases for V and 6 bases for J; bases not matched to a gene: 12. This CDR3 is CASSSGLAGVSWGEQYF. DNA for the CDR3: TGTGCCAGTAGTTCGGGACTAGCGGGAGTAAGCTGGGGCGAGCAGTACTTC. Based on the CDR3 plus reference TRBV19 and TRBJ2-7, the full variable domain is DGGITQSPKYLFRKEGQNVTLSCEQNLNHDAMYWYRQDPGQGLRLIYYSQIVNDFQKGDIAEGYSVSREKKESFPLTVTSAQKNPTAFYLCASSSGLAGVSWGEQYFGPGTRLTVT.

This chain links TRBV27 with TRBJ1-2; 8 nucleotides agree with TRBD1. Trimming removed 4 bases from V and 8 bases from J; junction bases left unmatched: 9. The CDR3 has 14 amino acids. The germline V gene has CDR1 MNHEY and CDR2 SMNVEV (reference sequence). DNA of the CDR3: TGTGCCAGCAGTTCAACTACAGGGGGAAGAGGCTACACCTTC. Translation: CASSSTTGGRGYTF.

This chain connects TRBV3-1 to TRBJ1-1, with 9 nucleotides matching TRBD1. Germline CDR1 reads LGHDT; CDR2 reads YNNKEL (reference sequence). The CDR3 is made up of 14 amino acids. V lost 7 bases to trimming and J lost 5 bases; unmatched junction nucleotides: 8. As DNA, the CDR3 is TGTGCCAGCAACCCACAGGGGGCGAGGACTGAAGCTTTCTTT. Protein: CASNPQGARTEAFF.

The chain carries TRBV6-6 and TRBJ2-5; tentatively, D is TRBD1 (6 bases). CDR3 size: 12 residues. Germline loops: CDR1 MNHNY, CDR2 SVGAGI (reference sequence). Between the trimmed V and J ends, which lost 6 bases and 5 bases, there was a span of 10 bases. DNA for the CDR3: TGTGCCAGCAGCCAGAGGGGGGAGACCCAGTACTTC. Its protein product is CASSQRGETQYF.